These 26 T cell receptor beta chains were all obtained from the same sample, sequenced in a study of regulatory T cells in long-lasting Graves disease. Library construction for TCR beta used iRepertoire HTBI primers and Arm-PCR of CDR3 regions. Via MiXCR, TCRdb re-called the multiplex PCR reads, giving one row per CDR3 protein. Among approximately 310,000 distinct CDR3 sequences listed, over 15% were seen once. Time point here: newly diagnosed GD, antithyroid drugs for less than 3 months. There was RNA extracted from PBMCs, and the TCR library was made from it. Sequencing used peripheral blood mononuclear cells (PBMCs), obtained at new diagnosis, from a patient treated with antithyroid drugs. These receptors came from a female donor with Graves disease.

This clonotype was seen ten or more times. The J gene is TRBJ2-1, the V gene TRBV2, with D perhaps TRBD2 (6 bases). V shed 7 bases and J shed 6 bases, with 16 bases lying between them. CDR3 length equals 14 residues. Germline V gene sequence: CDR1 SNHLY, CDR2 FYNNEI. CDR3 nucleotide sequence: TGTGCCAGCACCACTTCCGGGACTGGCAATGAGCAGTTCTTC. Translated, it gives CASTTSGTGNEQFF.

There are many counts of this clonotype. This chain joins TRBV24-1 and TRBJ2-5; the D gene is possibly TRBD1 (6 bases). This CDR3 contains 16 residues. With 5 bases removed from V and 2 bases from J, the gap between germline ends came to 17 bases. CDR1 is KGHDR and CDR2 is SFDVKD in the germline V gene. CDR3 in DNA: TGTGCCACCAGTGTCTTCGGTCAGGGGAAACAAGAGACCCAGTACTTC. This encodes CATSVFGQGKQETQYF.

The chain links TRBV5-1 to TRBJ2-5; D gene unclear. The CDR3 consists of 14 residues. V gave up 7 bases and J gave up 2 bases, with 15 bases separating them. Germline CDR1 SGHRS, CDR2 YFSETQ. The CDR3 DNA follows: TGCGCCAGCGGCCTCACCCAGGCACAAGAGACCCAGTACTTC. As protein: CASGLTQAQETQYF.

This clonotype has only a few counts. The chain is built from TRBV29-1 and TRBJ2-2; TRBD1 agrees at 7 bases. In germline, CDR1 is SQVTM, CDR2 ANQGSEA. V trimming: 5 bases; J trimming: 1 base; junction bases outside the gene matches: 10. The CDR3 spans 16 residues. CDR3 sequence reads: CSVLGTDTMNTGELFF. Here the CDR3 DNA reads TGCAGCGTTCTGGGGACAGACACTATGAACACCGGGGAGCTGTTTTTT.

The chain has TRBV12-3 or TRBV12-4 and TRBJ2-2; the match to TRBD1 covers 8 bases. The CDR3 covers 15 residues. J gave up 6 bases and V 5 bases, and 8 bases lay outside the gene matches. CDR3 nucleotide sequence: TGTGCCAGCAGTGTCGGACAGGGAATCGCCGGGGAGCTGTTTTTT. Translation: CASSVGQGIAGELFF.

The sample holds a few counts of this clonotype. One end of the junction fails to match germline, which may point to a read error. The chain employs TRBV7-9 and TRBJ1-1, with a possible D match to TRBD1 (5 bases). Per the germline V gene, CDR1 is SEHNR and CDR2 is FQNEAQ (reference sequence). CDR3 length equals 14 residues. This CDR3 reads CASSLIGGGGEACF. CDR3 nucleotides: TGTGCCAGCAGCTTAATTGGGGGGGGGGGTGAAGCTTGCTTT.

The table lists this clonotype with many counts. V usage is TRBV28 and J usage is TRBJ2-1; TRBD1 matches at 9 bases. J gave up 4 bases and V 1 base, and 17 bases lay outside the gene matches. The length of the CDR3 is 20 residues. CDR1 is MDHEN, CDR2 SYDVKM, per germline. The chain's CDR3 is CASSLFARGAGTGNYNEQFF. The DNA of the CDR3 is TGTGCCAGCAGTTTATTCGCGAGGGGTGCCGGGACAGGGAATTACAATGAGCAGTTCTTC.

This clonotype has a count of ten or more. The CDR3 DNA is TGTGCCAGTGCGACAGGGAGCTATGGCTACACCTTC. Protein sequence: CASATGSYGYTF. The chain recombines TRBV19 with TRBJ1-2; 7 bases fit TRBD1. The CDR3 has 12 residues. The V gene's germline CDR1 is LNHDA and CDR2 SQIVND (reference sequence). The V and J ends lost 8 bases and 4 bases, in that order; junction bases with no gene match: 4.

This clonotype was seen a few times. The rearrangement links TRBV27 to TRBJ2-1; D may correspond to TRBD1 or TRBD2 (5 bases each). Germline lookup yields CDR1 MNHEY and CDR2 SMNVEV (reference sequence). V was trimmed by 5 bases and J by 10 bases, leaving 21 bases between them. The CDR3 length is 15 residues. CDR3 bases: TGTGCCAGCAGTCGATGGGGACCGGTCTTTCACGAGCAGTTCTTC. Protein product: CASSRWGPVFHEQFF.

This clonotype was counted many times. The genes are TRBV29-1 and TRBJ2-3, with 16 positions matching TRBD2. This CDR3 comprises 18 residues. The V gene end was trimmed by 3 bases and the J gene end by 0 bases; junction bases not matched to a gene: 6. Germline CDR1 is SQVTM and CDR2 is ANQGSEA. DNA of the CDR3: TGCAGCGTTGAGGGACTAGCGGGAGGGCCTTCTAGCACAGATACGCAGTATTTT. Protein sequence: CSVEGLAGGPSSTDTQYF.

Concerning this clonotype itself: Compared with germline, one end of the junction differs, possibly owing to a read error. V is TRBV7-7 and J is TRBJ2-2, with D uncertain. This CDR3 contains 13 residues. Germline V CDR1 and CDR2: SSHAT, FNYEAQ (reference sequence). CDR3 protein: CASSFEPAGELFF. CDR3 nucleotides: TGTGCTAGCAGTTTCGAACCGGCCGGGGAGCTGTTTTTT.

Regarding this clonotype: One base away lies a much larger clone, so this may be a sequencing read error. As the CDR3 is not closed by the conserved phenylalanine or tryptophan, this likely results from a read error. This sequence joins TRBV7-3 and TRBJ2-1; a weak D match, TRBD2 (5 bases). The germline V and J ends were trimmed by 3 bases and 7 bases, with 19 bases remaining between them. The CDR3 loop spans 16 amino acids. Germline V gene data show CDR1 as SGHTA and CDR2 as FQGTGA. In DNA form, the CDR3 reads TGTGCCAGCAGCTTCCCTAGAGGACTTAAAGCGAATGAGCAGTTCCTC. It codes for CASSFPRGLKANEQFL.

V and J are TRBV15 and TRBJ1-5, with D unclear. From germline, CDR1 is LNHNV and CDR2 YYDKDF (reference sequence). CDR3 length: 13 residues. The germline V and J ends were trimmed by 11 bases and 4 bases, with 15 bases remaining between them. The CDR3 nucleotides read TGTGCCGCTTCGTACAGCTTTAATCAGCCCCAGCATTTT. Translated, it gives CAASYSFNQPQHF.

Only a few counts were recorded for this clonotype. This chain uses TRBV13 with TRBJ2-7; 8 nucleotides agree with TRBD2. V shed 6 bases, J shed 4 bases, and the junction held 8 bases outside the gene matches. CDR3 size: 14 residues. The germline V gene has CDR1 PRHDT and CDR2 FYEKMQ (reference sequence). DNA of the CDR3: TGTGCCAGCAGAGCTACGGGGGGGGCTTACGAGCAGTACTTC. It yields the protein CASRATGGAYEQYF.

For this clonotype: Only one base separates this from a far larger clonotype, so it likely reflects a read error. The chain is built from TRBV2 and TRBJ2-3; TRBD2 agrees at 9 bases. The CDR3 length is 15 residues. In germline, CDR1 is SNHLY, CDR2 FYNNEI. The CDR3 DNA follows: TGTGCCAGCAGGAATAGCGGGGGAGACACAGTTACGCAGTATTTT. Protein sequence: CASRNSGGDTVTQYF.

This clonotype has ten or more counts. The CDR3 spells CASKIWSGDSNQPQHF. Here the CDR3 DNA reads TGTGCCAGCAAAATTTGGTCAGGGGACAGCAATCAGCCCCAGCATTTT. The V call is TRBV28, the J call TRBJ1-5; perhaps TRBD1 as D (6 bases). V was trimmed by 7 bases and J by 1 base, leaving 17 bases between them. CDR3 length: 16 amino acids. Germline loops: CDR1 MDHEN, CDR2 SYDVKM.

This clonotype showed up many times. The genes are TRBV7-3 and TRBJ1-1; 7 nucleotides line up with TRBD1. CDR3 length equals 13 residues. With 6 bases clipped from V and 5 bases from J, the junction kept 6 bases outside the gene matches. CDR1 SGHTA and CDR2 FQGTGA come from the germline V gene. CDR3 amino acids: CASSRQGLTEAFF. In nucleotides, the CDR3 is TGTGCCAGCAGTCGACAGGGTTTGACTGAAGCTTTCTTT.

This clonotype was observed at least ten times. The CDR3 here is CASSYNGYEQYF. The CDR3 DNA is TGTGCCAGCAGTTATAACGGATACGAGCAGTACTTC. V is TRBV6-5 and J is TRBJ2-7; D is uncertain. The V end was cut by 3 bases, the J end by 4 bases, with 7 bases between. The CDR3 loop spans 12 amino acids. Per the germline V gene, CDR1 is MNHEY and CDR2 is SVGAGI.

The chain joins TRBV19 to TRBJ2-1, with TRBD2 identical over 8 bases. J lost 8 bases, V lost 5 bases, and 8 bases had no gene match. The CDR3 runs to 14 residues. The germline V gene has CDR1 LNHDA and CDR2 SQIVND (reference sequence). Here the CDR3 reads CASSGREGPHEQFF. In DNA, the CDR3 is TGTGCCAGTAGTGGCCGGGAGGGCCCACATGAGCAGTTCTTC.

Here the CDR3 reads CASSIGQPQETQYF. The CDR3 nucleotides are TGTGCCAGTAGTATTGGTCAGCCCCAAGAGACCCAGTACTTC. The rearrangement uses TRBV19 and TRBJ2-5; D is unresolved. With 3 bases removed from V and 1 base from J, the gap between germline ends came to 9 bases. CDR1 and CDR2 (germline): LNHDA, SQIVND (reference sequence). There are 14 residues in the CDR3. The variable domain in full, completed from reference TRBV19 and TRBJ2-5, reads DGGITQSPKYLFRKEGQNVTLSCEQNLNHDAMYWYRQDPGQGLRLIYYSQIVNDFQKGDIAEGYSVSREKKESFPLTVTSAQKNPTAFYLCASSIGQPQETQYFGPGTRLLVL.

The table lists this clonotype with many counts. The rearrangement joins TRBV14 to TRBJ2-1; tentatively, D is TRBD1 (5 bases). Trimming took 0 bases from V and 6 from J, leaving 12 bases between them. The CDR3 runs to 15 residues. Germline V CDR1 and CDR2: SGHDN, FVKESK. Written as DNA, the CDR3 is TGTGCCAGCAGCCAAGACTCAGGGCGGCTCAATGAGCAGTTCTTC. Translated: CASSQDSGRLNEQFF.

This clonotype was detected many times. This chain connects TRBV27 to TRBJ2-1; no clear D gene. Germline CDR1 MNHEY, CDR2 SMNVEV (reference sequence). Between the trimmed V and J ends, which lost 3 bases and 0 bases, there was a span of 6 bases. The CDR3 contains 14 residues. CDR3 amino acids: CASSFSNSYNEQFF. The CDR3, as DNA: TGTGCCAGCAGTTTTTCGAACTCCTACAATGAGCAGTTCTTC.

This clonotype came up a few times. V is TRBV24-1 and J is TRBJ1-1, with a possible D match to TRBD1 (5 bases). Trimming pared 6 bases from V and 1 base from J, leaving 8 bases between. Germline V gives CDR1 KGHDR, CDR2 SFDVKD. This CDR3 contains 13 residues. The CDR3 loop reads CATSPGKNTEAFF. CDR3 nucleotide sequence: TGTGCCACCAGTCCAGGGAAGAACACTGAAGCTTTCTTT.

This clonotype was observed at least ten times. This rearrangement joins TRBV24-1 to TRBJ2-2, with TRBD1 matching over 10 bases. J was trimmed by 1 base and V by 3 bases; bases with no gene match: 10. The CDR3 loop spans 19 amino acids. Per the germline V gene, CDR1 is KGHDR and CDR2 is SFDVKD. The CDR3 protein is CATSDETGGWELNTGELFF. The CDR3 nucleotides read TGTGCCACCAGTGATGAGACAGGGGGCTGGGAGTTGAACACCGGGGAGCTGTTTTTT.

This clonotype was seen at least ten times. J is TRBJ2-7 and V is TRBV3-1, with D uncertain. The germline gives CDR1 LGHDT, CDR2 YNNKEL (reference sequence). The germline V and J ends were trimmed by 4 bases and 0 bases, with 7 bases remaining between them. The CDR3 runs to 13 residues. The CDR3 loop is CASSPRSSYEQYF. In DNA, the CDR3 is TGTGCCAGCAGCCCCAGGTCCTCCTACGAGCAGTACTTC.

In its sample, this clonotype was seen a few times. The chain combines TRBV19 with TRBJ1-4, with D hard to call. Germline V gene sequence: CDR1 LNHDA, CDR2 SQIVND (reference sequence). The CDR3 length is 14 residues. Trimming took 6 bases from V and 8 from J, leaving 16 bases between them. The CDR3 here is CASRSLLGVEKLFF. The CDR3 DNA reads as TGTGCCAGTAGGTCCCTTTTGGGAGTCGAAAAACTGTTTTTT.